A selection of T cell receptor beta chains follows, all from one sample in a study of blood T cell repertoires in COVID-19. Here immunoSEQ multiplex PCR was the method, and the copy in TCRdb shows in-frame clones only, minus some. The sample holds approximately 290,000 clones, approximately 85% seen once. Sequenced: PBMCs or T cells enriched from blood (not recorded which). The receptors were gathered from a woman aged 25 to 45 who had recovered from COVID-19. Each CDR3 is given with its conserved first and last residue. The D gene is left open where the match is weak. A row's size may be missing; if present it is once, few, many or a size class.

d_call	clone_size	j_call	v_call	cdr3_aa	cdr3_nt
TRBD2	.	TRBJ2-1	TRBV5-6	CASSLVGREQLAGLNEQFF	TGTGCCAGCAGCTTGGTCGGTCGAGAGCAACTAGCGGGGCTCAATGAGCAGTTCTTC
TRBD1	few	TRBJ2-5	TRBV14	CASKKTGREETQYF	TGTGCCAGCAAGAAGACAGGGAGAGAAGAGACCCAGTACTTC
TRBD2	.	TRBJ2-5	TRBV4-1	CASSQYSGSRETQYF	TGCGCCAGCAGCCAGTATAGCGGGAGTCGAGAGACCCAGTACTTC
.	.	TRBJ2-2	TRBV3-1/TRBV3-2	CASRAGGYTGELFF	TGTGCCAGCAGGGCCGGCGGGTACACCGGGGAGCTGTTTTTT
.	.	TRBJ1-6	TRBV27	CASRAGYNSPLHF	TGTGCCAGCAGGGCAGGTTATAATTCACCCCTCCACTTT
.	once	TRBJ2-3	TRBV21-1	CASSKGAQAGGRDTQYF	TGTGCCAGCAGCAAAGGTGCTCAAGCGGGAGGCCGGGATACGCAGTATTTT
TRBD2	.	TRBJ2-2	TRBV30	CAWSTERSSGLALDPHRELFF	TGTGCCTGGAGTACCGAACGCTCTAGCGGGTTAGCCCTCGACCCTCACCGGGAGCTGTTTTTT
TRBD1	.	TRBJ2-7	TRBV19	CASSLTPGQGRVGSYEQYF	TGTGCCAGTAGCCTGACTCCGGGACAGGGTAGAGTCGGATCCTACGAGCAGTACTTC
TRBD1	few	TRBJ2-3	TRBV19	CASSIGTGLTDTQYF	TGTGCCAGTAGTATAGGGACAGGGTTGACAGATACGCAGTATTTT
TRBD1	.	TRBJ2-7	TRBV3-1/TRBV3-2	CASSPTDRGDHEQYF	TGTGCCAGCAGCCCTACCGACAGGGGAGATCACGAGCAGTACTTC
.	.	TRBJ1-6	TRBV4-1	CASSPLEGQINSPLHF	TGCGCCAGCAGCCCCCTGGAGGGCCAGATAAATTCACCCCTCCACTTT
TRBD1	.	TRBJ2-7	TRBV9	CASSPRQGWDEQYF	TGTGCCAGCAGCCCCCGACAGGGTTGGGACGAGCAGTACTTC
TRBD2	.	TRBJ2-1	TRBV27	CASSAWTSGSQEQFF	TGTGCCAGCAGTGCTTGGACTAGCGGGAGCCAGGAGCAGTTCTTC
.	.	TRBJ1-4	TRBV5-4	CASSQRKGQNEKLFF	TGTGCCAGCAGCCAAAGGAAAGGACAGAATGAAAAACTGTTTTTT
.	.	TRBJ1-4	TRBV19	CASSSRSTNEKLFF	TGTGCCAGTAGTTCCAGATCAACTAATGAAAAACTGTTTTTT
TRBD2	.	TRBJ2-1	TRBV5-4	CASSLPSSGGSYNEQFF	TGTGCCAGCAGCCTCCCATCCAGCGGGGGCTCCTACAATGAGCAGTTCTTC
.	.	TRBJ2-1	TRBV4-1	CASSQGTYIYNEQFF	TGCGCCAGCAGCCAAGGGACTTATATCTACAATGAGCAGTTCTTC
TRBD1	.	TRBJ2-7	TRBV3-1/TRBV3-2	CASRRQGENYEQYF	TGTGCCAGCAGACGACAGGGGGAAAACTACGAGCAGTACTTC
.	.	TRBJ2-7	TRBV30	CAWKRTPAYEQYF	TGTGCCTGGAAAAGGACACCCGCCTACGAGCAGTACTTC
TRBD2	.	TRBJ2-1	TRBV7-8	CASSLLKREREGSYQDNEQFF	TGTGCCAGCAGCTTATTAAAACGGGAGCGGGAGGGAAGCTACCAGGACAATGAGCAGTTCTTC
.	once	TRBJ1-1	TRBV19	CASSILQGTAITEAFF	TGTGCCAGTAGTATTCTGCAGGGAACGGCGATCACTGAAGCTTTCTTT
TRBD1	.	TRBJ1-6	TRBV6-5	CASWDSEFPPLHF	TGTGCCAGCTGGGACAGCGAATTCCCACCCCTCCACTTT
TRBD2	.	TRBJ2-1	TRBV28	CASSLGLAVYNEQFF	TGTGCCAGCAGTTTGGGACTAGCTGTATACAATGAGCAGTTCTTC
TRBD2	.	TRBJ2-7	TRBV5-6	CASSSPPGTSSYEQYF	TGTGCCAGCAGCTCCCCCCCCGGGACTAGTTCCTACGAGCAGTACTTC
.	.	TRBJ1-1	TRBV18	CASSPLGVRIEPFF	TGTGCCAGCTCACCACTCGGGGTCCGGATAGAACCTTTCTTT
.	.	TRBJ1-5	TRBV28	CASSWGMTDHNQPQHF	TGTGCCAGCAGTTGGGGTATGACAGACCATAATCAGCCCCAGCATTTT
TRBD2	.	TRBJ2-7	TRBV5-4	CASSDGTSDPYEQYF	TGTGCCAGCAGCGACGGGACTAGCGACCCCTACGAGCAGTACTTC
.	.	TRBJ1-1	TRBV18	CASSPRSSRDTEAFF	TGTGCCAGCTCACCAAGATCCTCGCGGGACACTGAAGCTTTCTTT
.	.	TRBJ1-4	TRBV2	CASSEVPGGATNEKLFF	TGTGCCAGCAGTGAAGTGCCCGGGGGGGCAACTAATGAAAAACTGTTTTTT
.	once	TRBJ1-1	TRBV28	CASSLGGNTEAFF	TGTGCCAGCAGTTTGGGGGGTAACACTGAAGCTTTCTTT
.	.	TRBJ1-6	TRBV10-3	CAIAGRDNRNSPLHF	TGTGCCATCGCAGGCAGGGATAACCGTAATTCACCCCTCCACTTT
TRBD1	.	TRBJ2-5	TRBV27	CASTRQGQETQYF	TGTGCCAGCACACGACAGGGTCAGGAGACCCAGTACTTC
.	.	TRBJ1-6	TRBV6-6	CASSLRFGRSQLHNSPLHF	TGTGCCAGCAGTCTCCGCTTCGGCCGGAGCCAGCTCCATAATTCACCCCTCCACTTT
TRBD2	.	TRBJ2-1	TRBV7-3	CASSSSGLAGGNEQFF	TGTGCCAGCAGCTCTTCGGGACTAGCGGGAGGTAATGAGCAGTTCTTC
.	.	TRBJ1-6	TRBV15	CATSRDRGRYNSPLHF	TGTGCCACCAGCAGAGATCGCGGCAGATATAATTCACCCCTCCACTTT
TRBD1	.	TRBJ1-1	TRBV2	CASSLADRVEAFF	TGTGCCAGCAGCCTCGCGGACAGGGTTGAAGCTTTCTTT
TRBD1	.	TRBJ2-5	TRBV5-4	CASSRTGDARETQYF	TGTGCCAGCAGCCGAACAGGGGACGCCAGGGAGACCCAGTACTTC
.	.	TRBJ1-1	TRBV4-2	CASSQGGGDTEAFF	TGTGCCAGCAGCCAAGGGGGAGGTGACACTGAAGCTTTCTTT
.	.	TRBJ1-1	TRBV6-5	CASSYMSNTEAFF	TGTGCCAGCAGTTACATGAGTAACACTGAAGCTTTCTTT
TRBD1	few	TRBJ1-2	TRBV7-9	CASSGTGGSYGYTF	TGTGCCAGCTCAGGGACAGGGGGCTCCTATGGCTACACCTTC
.	.	TRBJ2-7	TRBV6-5	CASSLQGGEQYF	TGTGCCAGCAGCCTACAGGGTGGGGAGCAGTACTTC
.	.	TRBJ1-4	TRBV12-3/TRBV12-4	CASTTGVKLFF	TGTGCCAGCACTACGGGAGTAAAACTGTTTTTT
TRBD1	once	TRBJ2-5	TRBV6-2/TRBV6-3	CASSYSSDRPQETQYF	TGTGCCAGCAGTTACTCGTCGGACAGGCCCCAAGAGACCCAGTACTTC
.	.	TRBJ1-5	TRBV15	CATSLASGNQPQHF	TGTGCCACCAGCCTAGCTAGCGGCAATCAGCCCCAGCATTTT
TRBD1	.	TRBJ1-4	TRBV5-1	CASSPPTGDTNEKLFF	TGCGCCAGCAGCCCCCCGACAGGGGACACAAATGAAAAACTGTTTTTT
TRBD2	.	TRBJ2-3	TRBV5-6	CASSFGASGGADTQYF	TGTGCCAGCAGCTTCGGGGCTAGCGGGGGGGCAGATACGCAGTATTTT
.	few	TRBJ2-4	TRBV10-1	CASSGQGNIQYF	TGCGCCAGCAGTGGTCAGGGAAACATTCAGTACTTC
TRBD2	.	TRBJ2-1	TRBV5-5	CASSLGLAANNEQFF	TGTGCCAGCAGCCTCGGACTAGCGGCCAACAATGAGCAGTTCTTC
.	many	TRBJ1-4	TRBV7-9	CASSSRAATNEKLFF	TGTGCCAGCAGTTCGCGAGCTGCAACTAATGAAAAACTGTTTTTT
TRBD1	few	TRBJ1-2	TRBV23-1	CASSQSWDRDGYTF	TGCGCCAGCAGTCAATCTTGGGACAGGGATGGCTACACCTTC
.	.	TRBJ1-2	TRBV28	CASSAGVGSYGYTF	TGTGCCAGCAGTGCAGGGGTTGGGTCCTATGGCTACACCTTC
.	.	TRBJ2-3	TRBV9	CASTRVSADTQYF	TGTGCCAGCACCAGGGTCAGCGCAGATACGCAGTATTTT
.	.	TRBJ1-2	TRBV7-9	CASSQTNYGYTF	TGTGCCAGCAGCCAAACTAACTATGGCTACACCTTC
.	.	TRBJ2-7	TRBV9	CASSPSVPSYEQYF	TGTGCCAGCAGCCCGTCGGTCCCCTCCTACGAGCAGTACTTC
.	.	TRBJ1-2	TRBV6-5	CASSYASPSYGYTF	TGTGCCAGCAGTTACGCTAGTCCCAGCTATGGCTACACCTTC